One and the same sample provided the 30 T cell receptor beta chains below, sequenced in a study of blood T cell repertoires in COVID-19. The table came from immunoSEQ multiplex PCR; TCRdb's copy has only in-frame clones and leaves some out. The sample holds about 81,000 clones; 85% to 90% are singletons and the top ten take more than 4.5%. Material for sequencing was peripheral blood. The receptors were gathered from a woman aged 80 or over with acute or convalescent COVID-19.

The chain carries TRBV5-1 and TRBJ2-1; D unresolved. Germline-derived CDR1 and CDR2 are SGHRS and YFSETQ. The CDR3 totals 15 residues. With 4 bases removed from V and 6 bases from J, the gap between germline ends came to 17 bases. This CDR3 reads CASSPLPGWVNEQFF. CDR3 coding DNA: TGCGCCAGCAGCCCCCTCCCAGGCTGGGTCAATGAGCAGTTCTTC.

Only a few counts were recorded for this clone. The V call is TRBV18, the J call TRBJ1-4, with D possibly matching TRBD1 (5 bases). Trimming took off 1 base at V and 8 bases at J, with 11 bases between the two ends. This CDR3 has 14 amino acids. Per the germline V gene, CDR1 is KGHSH and CDR2 is LQKENI. The CDR3 sequence: CASSPQRRDEKLFF. The CDR3 nucleotides are TGTGCCAGCTCACCACAACGGCGGGACGAAAAACTGTTTTTT.

The rearrangement links TRBV7-2 to TRBJ1-1; a weak D match, TRBD1 (6 bases). Germline V lookup: CDR1 SGHTA, CDR2 FQGNSA. This CDR3 region has 15 residues. Between the trimmed V and J ends, which lost 6 bases and 4 bases, there was a span of 18 bases. The CDR3 loop reads CASRKQGGVFTEAFF. The CDR3 coding sequence is TGTGCCAGCAGAAAACAAGGGGGGGTGTTCACTGAAGCTTTCTTT.

The genes are TRBV7-2 and TRBJ2-1; 9 nucleotides match TRBD2. CDR3 length equals 14 residues. V dropped 4 bases and J dropped 8; count of bases not matched to a gene: 6. Germline CDR1 SGHTA, CDR2 FQGNSA. This chain's CDR3 is CASSYSGGSDEQFF. The DNA of the CDR3 is TGTGCCAGCAGCTATAGCGGGGGTAGCGATGAGCAGTTCTTC.

This clone was observed a few times. The rearrangement links TRBV5-1 to TRBJ1-5; D remains ambiguous. The germline V gene has CDR1 SGHRS and CDR2 YFSETQ. The CDR3 has 14 residues. Trimming left V 0 bases short and J 4 bases short, with 8 bases between. CDR3 coding DNA: TGCGCCAGCAGCTTGGACGGGGATAATCAGCCCCAGCATTTT. This codes for CASSLDGDNQPQHF. Full variable domain (remainder filled in from reference TRBV5-1 and TRBJ1-5): KAGVTQTPRYLIKTRGQQVTLSCSPISGHRSVSWYQQTPGQGLQFLFEYFSETQRNKGNFPGRFSGRQFSNSRSEMNVSTLELGDSALYLCASSLDGDNQPQHFGDGTRLSIL.

The chain carries TRBV27 and TRBJ2-1; 7 bases align to TRBD2. This CDR3 contains 12 residues. V gave up 10 bases and J gave up 8 bases; unmatched junction bases: 8. The germline gives CDR1 MNHEY, CDR2 SMNVEV (reference sequence). CDR3: CATYERGDEQFF. The DNA for the CDR3 is TGTGCCACCTATGAACGGGGGGATGAGCAGTTCTTC.

This clone was seen at least ten times. This rearrangement joins TRBV5-6 to TRBJ2-3; 8 nucleotides line up with TRBD2. The germline CDR1 and CDR2 sequences are SGHDT and YYEEEE. This CDR3 has 15 residues. The V segment lost 2 bases and the J segment 3 bases; nucleotides outside the gene matches: 5. CDR3 region: CASSFGIAGTDTQYF. In DNA form, the CDR3 reads TGTGCCAGCAGCTTTGGAATAGCGGGAACAGATACGCAGTATTTT.

CDR3 amino acids: CASSPGVYGYTF. The CDR3 coding sequence is TGTGCCAGCAGCCCGGGGGTCTATGGCTACACCTTC. This chain links TRBV12-3 or TRBV12-4 with TRBJ1-2, with D possibly TRBD1 on 5 matching bases. V was cut by 6 bases and J by 4 bases, with 9 bases left in between. The CDR3 is 12 amino acids.

The CDR3 DNA sequence: TGTGCCAGCAGCCTGACTAGCGGGGGATCGCTAGCCAAAAACATTCAGTACTTC. It yields the protein CASSLTSGGSLAKNIQYF. J is TRBJ2-4 and V is TRBV5-4; 12 nucleotides agree with TRBD2. V dropped 4 bases and J dropped 0; count of bases not matched to a gene: 8. This CDR3 contains 18 residues. Germline V gene data show CDR1 as SGHNT and CDR2 as YYREEE (reference sequence).

The CDR3 sequence: CASQQITNEKLFF. In DNA form, the CDR3 reads TGTGCCAGCCAACAGATTACTAATGAAAAACTGTTTTTT. The chain is built from TRBV19 and TRBJ1-4; no definite D call. CDR3 length: 13 residues. Per germline, CDR1 LNHDA and CDR2 SQIVND (reference sequence). Trimming removed 9 bases from V and 2 bases from J, with 10 bases in between. The whole variable domain, remainder taken from reference TRBV19 and TRBJ1-4, is DGGITQSPKYLFRKEGQNVTLSCEQNLNHDAMYWYRQDPGQGLRLIYYSQIVNDFQKGDIAEGYSVSREKKESFPLTVTSAQKNPTAFYLCASQQITNEKLFFGSGTQLSVL.

This sequence joins TRBV5-4 and TRBJ2-3, with D unclear. Germline lookup yields CDR1 SGHNT and CDR2 YYREEE (reference sequence). CDR3 length: 15 residues. V dropped 3 bases and J dropped 1 base, with 12 bases sitting between them. Written as DNA, the CDR3 is TGTGCCAGCAGCTCCCCTCAGCGCGGCACAGATACGCAGTATTTT. As protein: CASSSPQRGTDTQYF. Drawing the rest from reference TRBV5-4 and TRBJ2-3, the complete variable domain is ETGVTQSPTHLIKTRGQQVTLRCSSQSGHNTVSWYQQALGQGPQFIFQYYREEENGRGNFPPRFSGLQFPNYSSELNVNALELDDSALYLCASSSPQRGTDTQYFGPGTRLTVL.

The rearrangement uses TRBV29-1 and TRBJ2-2, with a tentative D call TRBD1 (8 bases). This CDR3 has 14 amino acids. Trimming took 5 bases from V and 6 from J, leaving 16 bases between them. Per germline, CDR1 SQVTM and CDR2 ANQGSEA. This chain's CDR3 is CSVLDRAGAGELFF. The CDR3 DNA sequence: TGCAGCGTTTTGGACAGGGCGGGGGCCGGGGAGCTGTTTTTT.

For the CDR3, the DNA is TGTGCCAGCAGCCAAGTCGGTACTAGCGGCCCCAAAAACATTCAGTACTTC. It specifies CASSQVGTSGPKNIQYF. The chain couples TRBV4-2 to TRBJ2-4, with 8 bases aligning to TRBD2. Germline lookup yields CDR1 LGHNA and CDR2 YNFKEQ. J lost 2 bases, V lost 1 base, and 7 bases had no gene match. The CDR3 is made up of 17 amino acids.

The chain recombines TRBV7-9 with TRBJ1-5; D is ambiguous. Per the germline V gene, CDR1 is SEHNR and CDR2 is FQNEAQ (reference sequence). Trimming removed 7 bases from V and 1 base from J, with 14 bases in between. The CDR3 totals 15 residues. The CDR3 reads CASIKNGSSNQPQHF. CDR3 DNA sequence: TGTGCCAGCATAAAAAATGGTAGCAGCAATCAGCCCCAGCATTTT.

The chain couples TRBV5-6 to TRBJ2-3, with TRBD1 as a possible D gene (6 bases). The V end was cut by 3 bases, the J end by 1 base, with 12 bases between. Per the germline V gene, CDR1 is SGHDT and CDR2 is YYEEEE. CDR3 length: 15 residues. The CDR3 spells CASSSRGIGTDTQYF. DNA of the CDR3: TGTGCCAGCAGCTCAAGGGGGATAGGCACAGATACGCAGTATTTT. Filled out from reference TRBV5-6 and TRBJ2-3, the complete variable domain reads DAGVTQSPTHLIKTRGQQVTLRCSPKSGHDTVSWYQQALGQGPQFIFQYYEEEERQRGNFPDRFSGHQFPNYSSELNVNALLLGDSALYLCASSSRGIGTDTQYFGPGTRLTVL.

This chain joins TRBV18 and TRBJ1-1; no definite D call. This CDR3 contains 16 residues. The germline V and J ends were trimmed by 3 bases and 3 bases, with 17 bases remaining between them. Germline assignment: CDR1 KGHSH and CDR2 LQKENI. CDR3 bases: TGTGCCAGCTCACCTAGATCGCCAGGCGGGGACACTGAAGCTTTCTTT. Translation: CASSPRSPGGDTEAFF.

This sequence joins TRBV15 and TRBJ1-6, with 8 bases lining up with TRBD1. The CDR3 length is 16 residues. Germline values: CDR1 LNHNV, CDR2 YYDKDF (reference sequence). The J segment lost 10 bases and the V segment lost 0 bases, leaving 8 bases of the junction unmatched. The CDR3 spells CATSRDTDRVGSPLHF. The DNA of the CDR3 is TGTGCCACCAGCAGAGATACGGACAGGGTTGGCTCACCCCTCCACTTT.

The chain employs TRBV19 and TRBJ1-6; D may be TRBD1 (6 bases). Trimming removed 5 bases at V and 4 bases at J, with 12 bases between. CDR1 and CDR2 (germline): LNHDA, SQIVND (reference sequence). This CDR3 has 15 residues. The CDR3 region has the DNA TGTGCCAGTAGTCGACAGGCCAGTTATAATTCACCCCTCCACTTT. Translated, it gives CASSRQASYNSPLHF.

The chain links TRBV25-1 to TRBJ2-7; D is possibly TRBD2 (5 bases). The CDR3 has 12 amino acids. Trimming removed 7 bases at V and 3 bases at J, with 10 bases between. CDR1 is MGHDK and CDR2 is SYGVNS in the germline V gene. CDR3 residues: CASTDEGYEQYF. CDR3 nucleotides: TGTGCCAGCACGGACGAGGGCTACGAGCAGTACTTC.

This clone appeared a single time. The chain combines TRBV7-9 with TRBJ1-3; D is unclear. V was clipped by 5 bases and J by 0 bases, with 11 bases between them. The CDR3 has 15 amino acids. CDR1 SEHNR and CDR2 FQNEAQ come from the germline V gene (reference sequence). The CDR3 nucleotides are TGTGCCAGCAGCCCCGGACTGCGCTCTGGAAACACCATATATTTT. Translating it yields CASSPGLRSGNTIYF.

The chain has TRBV18 and TRBJ2-2, with TRBD1 identical over 12 bases. The CDR3 consists of 15 residues. Trimming cost V 6 bases and J 7 bases; bases outside gene matches: 6. Germline lookup yields CDR1 KGHSH and CDR2 LQKENI. CDR3 protein: CASSGTGGFGGELFF. CDR3 in DNA: TGTGCCAGCTCCGGGACAGGGGGCTTTGGCGGGGAGCTGTTTTTT.

This clone came up once. V usage is TRBV6-2 or TRBV6-3 and J usage is TRBJ1-6; 7 bases map to TRBD1. The ends lost 3 bases at V and 6 bases at J; junction bases unmatched: 8. Germline CDR1 MNHEY, CDR2 SVGEGT. This CDR3 region has 16 residues. The CDR3 DNA is TGTGCCAGCAGTTATCAACAGGGGAGAGGTAATTCACCCCTCCACTTT. It is translated as CASSYQQGRGNSPLHF.

V is TRBV3-1 (or the pseudogene TRBV3-2) and J is TRBJ1-1; no clear D gene. Germline V gene sequence: CDR1 LGHDT, CDR2 YNNKEL (reference sequence). The CDR3 length is 14 residues. The V and J ends lost 2 bases and 1 base respectively, with 8 bases between them. Written as DNA, the CDR3 is TGTGCCAGCAGCCAATTAGCAAAGAACACTGAAGCTTTCTTT. Encoded protein: CASSQLAKNTEAFF.

The CDR3 DNA sequence: TGTGCCAGCAGCCAAGAGGTGGCGGGAGCGCGAGGGGCCAACGTCCTGACTTTC. This translates into CASSQEVAGARGANVLTF. The J gene is TRBJ2-6, the V gene TRBV4-2, with TRBD2 matching 7 bases. This CDR3 region has 18 residues. Trimming at V came to 0 bases and at J to 4 bases, leaving 9 bases not matched to a gene. Germline CDR1 LGHNA, CDR2 YNFKEQ.

The genes are TRBV19 and TRBJ2-6; 9 nucleotides align to TRBD1. This CDR3 contains 16 residues. CDR1 LNHDA and CDR2 SQIVND come from the germline V gene (reference sequence). V dropped 10 bases and J dropped 1; count of bases not matched to a gene: 8. As DNA, the CDR3 is TGTGCCACCGAGGACAGGGGAAGTTCTGGGGCCAACGTCCTGACTTTC. This sequence encodes CATEDRGSSGANVLTF.

J is TRBJ2-7 and V is TRBV12-3 or TRBV12-4; D gene uncertain. V lost 5 bases and J lost 4, with 9 bases in between. This CDR3 has 12 amino acids. DNA of the CDR3: TGTGCCAGCAGTCCCATCCTATACGAGCAGTACTTC. Translation: CASSPILYEQYF.

This clone was seen just once. CDR3 sequence: CASSPAGGSYNEQFF. In DNA, the CDR3 is TGCGCCAGCAGCCCTGCAGGAGGCTCCTACAATGAGCAGTTCTTC. V gene TRBV5-1 combines with J gene TRBJ2-1; a weak D match, TRBD2 (5 bases). Trimming pared 4 bases from V and 0 bases from J, leaving 11 bases between. The CDR3 consists of 15 residues. Germline values: CDR1 SGHRS, CDR2 YFSETQ.

V gene TRBV3-1 (or the pseudogene TRBV3-2) combines with J gene TRBJ2-7; 11 bases are a match to TRBD2. CDR3 size: 15 residues. Germline V CDR1 and CDR2: LGHDT, YNNKEL (reference sequence). With 7 bases clipped from V and 2 bases from J, the junction kept 7 bases outside the gene matches. CDR3 region: CASNTSGRRTYEQYF. CDR3 DNA: TGTGCCAGCAACACTAGCGGGAGAAGGACCTACGAGCAGTACTTC.

This sequence joins TRBV11-3 and TRBJ2-3; TRBD2 aligns across 12 bases. The V segment lost 5 bases and the J segment 0 bases; nucleotides outside the gene matches: 3. The CDR3 loop spans 16 amino acids. Germline V gene data show CDR1 as SGHNT and CDR2 as YENEEA. The CDR3 protein is CASSPGTSGSTDTQYF. The CDR3 DNA follows: TGTGCCAGCAGCCCCGGGACTAGCGGGAGCACAGATACGCAGTATTTT.

The chain employs TRBV4-3 and TRBJ1-2; possible D gene TRBD1, 6 bases. Per germline, CDR1 LGHNA and CDR2 YSLEER. V was trimmed by 0 bases and J by 4 bases, leaving 18 bases between them. The length of the CDR3 is 17 residues. CDR3 sequence: CASSQEVVQRRGYGYTF. The CDR3 coding sequence is TGCGCCAGCAGCCAAGAAGTGGTGCAGCGCAGGGGCTATGGCTACACCTTC.